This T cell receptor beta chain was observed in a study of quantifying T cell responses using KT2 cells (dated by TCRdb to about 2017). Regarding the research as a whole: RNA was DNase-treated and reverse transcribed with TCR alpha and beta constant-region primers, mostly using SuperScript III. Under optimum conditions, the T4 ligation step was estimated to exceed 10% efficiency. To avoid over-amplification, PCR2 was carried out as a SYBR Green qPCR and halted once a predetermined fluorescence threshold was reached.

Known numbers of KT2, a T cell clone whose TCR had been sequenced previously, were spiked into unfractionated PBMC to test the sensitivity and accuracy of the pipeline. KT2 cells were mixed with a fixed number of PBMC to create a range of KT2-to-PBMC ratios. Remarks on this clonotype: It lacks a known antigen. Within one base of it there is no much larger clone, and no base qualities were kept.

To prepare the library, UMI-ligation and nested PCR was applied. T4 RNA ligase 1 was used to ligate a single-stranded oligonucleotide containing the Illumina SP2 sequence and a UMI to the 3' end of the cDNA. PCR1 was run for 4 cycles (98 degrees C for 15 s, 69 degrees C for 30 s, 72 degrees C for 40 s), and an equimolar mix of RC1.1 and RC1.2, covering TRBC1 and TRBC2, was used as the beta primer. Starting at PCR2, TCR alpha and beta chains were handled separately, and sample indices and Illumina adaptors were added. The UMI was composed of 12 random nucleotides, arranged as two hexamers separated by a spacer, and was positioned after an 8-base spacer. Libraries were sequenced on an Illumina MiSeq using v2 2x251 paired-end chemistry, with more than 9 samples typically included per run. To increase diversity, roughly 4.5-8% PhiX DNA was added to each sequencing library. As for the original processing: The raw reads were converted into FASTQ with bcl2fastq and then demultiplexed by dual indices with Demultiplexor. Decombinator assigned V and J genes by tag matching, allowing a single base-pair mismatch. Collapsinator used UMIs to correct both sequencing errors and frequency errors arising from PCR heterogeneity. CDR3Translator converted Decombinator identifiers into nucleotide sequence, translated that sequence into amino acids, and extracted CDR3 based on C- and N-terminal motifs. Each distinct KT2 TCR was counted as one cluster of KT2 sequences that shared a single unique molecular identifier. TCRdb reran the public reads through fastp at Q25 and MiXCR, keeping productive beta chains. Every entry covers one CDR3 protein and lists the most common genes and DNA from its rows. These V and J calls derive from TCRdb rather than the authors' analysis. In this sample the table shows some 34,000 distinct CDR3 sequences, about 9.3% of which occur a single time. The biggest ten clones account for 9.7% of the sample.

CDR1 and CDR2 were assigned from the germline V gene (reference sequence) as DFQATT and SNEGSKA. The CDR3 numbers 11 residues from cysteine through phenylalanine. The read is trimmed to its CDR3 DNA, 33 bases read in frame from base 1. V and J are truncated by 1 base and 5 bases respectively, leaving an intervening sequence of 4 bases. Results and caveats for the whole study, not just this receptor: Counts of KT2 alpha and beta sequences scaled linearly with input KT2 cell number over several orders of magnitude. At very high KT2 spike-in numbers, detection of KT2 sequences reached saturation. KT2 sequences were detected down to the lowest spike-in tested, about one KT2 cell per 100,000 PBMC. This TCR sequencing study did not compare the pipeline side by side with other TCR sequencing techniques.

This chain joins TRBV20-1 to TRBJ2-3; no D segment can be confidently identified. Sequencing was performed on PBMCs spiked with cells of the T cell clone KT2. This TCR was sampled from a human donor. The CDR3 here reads CSARGVDTQYF. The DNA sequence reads TGCAGTGCTAGAGGGGTAGATACGCAGTATTTT.